This is a list of T cell receptor beta chains from one sample in a study of blood T cell repertoires in COVID-19. TCRdb's copy holds only in-frame clones and misses some; the assay was immunoSEQ multiplex PCR. There are more than 200,000 clones in the sample; around nine tenths occur only once, and 2.1% lies in the top ten. Sequenced input: peripheral blood. The receptor set was obtained from a middle-aged woman who had recovered from COVID-19. Each CDR3 is given without its conserved first and last residue. Not every row has a clone size; where given, it reads once, few, many or a size class.

abundance: -
v_gene: TRBV13
CDR3aa: ASSLAHPSRTGENGEAF

abundance: -
v_gene: TRBV10-3
CDR3aa: AISEEDRGNQPQH

abundance: few
v_gene: TRBV7-2
CDR3aa: ASSPGGSQPQH

abundance: -
v_gene: TRBV7-3
CDR3aa: ASSLPGLADNEQF

abundance: -
v_gene: TRBV6-5
CDR3aa: ASSRRAYTGELF

abundance: -
v_gene: TRBV6-6
CDR3aa: ASRWPGRYEQY

abundance: once
v_gene: TRBV29-1
CDR3aa: SVDRGSEQY

abundance: -
v_gene: TRBV3-1/TRBV3-2
CDR3aa: ASSPLEYNEQF

abundance: -
v_gene: TRBV11-3
CDR3aa: ASSSEDRNEQF

abundance: -
v_gene: TRBV15
CDR3aa: ATSGSHYYNEQF

abundance: -
v_gene: TRBV6-4
CDR3aa: ASSRDTPDTQY

abundance: -
v_gene: TRBV7-9
CDR3aa: ASSFSSGRLGNEQF

abundance: medium-sized
v_gene: TRBV5-4
CDR3aa: ASSLQASGGSTDTQY

abundance: -
v_gene: TRBV7-9
CDR3aa: ASSGRGSNQPQH

abundance: -
v_gene: TRBV6-5
CDR3aa: ASSFYGDREEGEQY

abundance: -
v_gene: TRBV28
CDR3aa: ASRVFGDGYT

abundance: -
v_gene: TRBV11-3
CDR3aa: ASSPQPGLAYEQF

abundance: -
v_gene: TRBV20-1
CDR3aa: SARDQYEQY

abundance: -
v_gene: TRBV28
CDR3aa: ASSPRLAGQF

abundance: -
v_gene: TRBV10-1
CDR3aa: ASSDVSGREKGKF

abundance: -
v_gene: TRBV5-1
CDR3aa: ASSLVQGARKTQY

abundance: -
v_gene: TRBV11-3
CDR3aa: ASSLGLAGAYEQY

abundance: -
v_gene: TRBV7-9
CDR3aa: ASSFANTGELF

abundance: -
v_gene: TRBV30
CDR3aa: AWTRPSGRPDTQY

abundance: -
v_gene: TRBV2
CDR3aa: ASSATGTGENIQY

abundance: -
v_gene: TRBV7-9
CDR3aa: ASSSPDRARETQY

abundance: -
v_gene: TRBV10-3
CDR3aa: AISDWGQPGNTIY

abundance: -
v_gene: TRBV10-1
CDR3aa: ASSETGVGVYEQY

abundance: -
v_gene: TRBV9
CDR3aa: ASSVKGVGYEQY

abundance: -
v_gene: TRBV7-2
CDR3aa: ASSPGQRQETQY

abundance: -
v_gene: TRBV11-2
CDR3aa: ASSLAGQGAFGGYT

abundance: -
v_gene: TRBV7-9
CDR3aa: ASSLSGQSNQPQH